This T cell receptor (beta chain) came from a study of CD8+ T cells in alopecia areata. Notes on the study in general: Scalp samples also yield sequences of resident alphabeta T cells from normal skin. In scalp and blood, many expanded lesional clones persisted during tofacitinib.

Once RNA had been extracted, it was reverse transcribed into cDNA to act as the sequencing template. Some clones are missing from TCRdb's copy, which holds only in-frame ones; the method was immunoSEQ multiplex PCR. The repertoire holds under 200,000 clones, with 55% to 75% as singletons. This clone showed up just once. The antigen remains unidentified. Treatment of the sample: oral pan-JAK inhibitor, 5-10 mg twice daily. Lesional scalp punch biopsies and peripheral blood were collected from alopecia areata patients. Sorted populations comprised CD4+ and CD8+ T cells obtained from PBMCs. The V gene end was trimmed by 8 bases and the J gene end by 1 base; junction bases not matched to a gene: 7. This CDR3 contains 14 residues. From germline, CDR1 is SQVTM and CDR2 ANQGSEA.

The chain employs TRBV29-1 and TRBJ2-3; 9 positions agree with TRBD1. Sequences were derived from CD4+ T cells sorted from blood, sampled at week 4, from a patient treated with tofacitinib. This TCR was recovered from a human donor with alopecia areata. CDR3 residues: CSCRDRDRTDTQYF. In DNA form, the CDR3 reads TGCAGCTGCCGGGACAGGGACCGCACAGATACGCAGTATTTT.